Listed below are T cell receptor beta chains from one sample, sequenced in a study of blood T cell repertoires in COVID-19. Libraries were prepared by immunoSEQ multiplex PCR; TCRdb keeps only in-frame clonotypes and omits some of them. The sample records around 160,000 clones, around 80% being singletons. The sample consisted of peripheral blood. Receptor source: a woman aged 80 or older with acute or convalescent COVID-19. The conserved cysteine and the conserved F or W are not part of the CDR3 here. Only some rows state a clone size, as once, few, many or a class for expanded clones.

clone size: once
V gene: TRBV2
CDR3 protein: ASSERGLAGNEQF

clone size: NA
V gene: TRBV7-9
CDR3 protein: ASSLVGAGETQY

clone size: NA
V gene: TRBV4-1
CDR3 protein: ASRPRRDRPYNEQF

clone size: few
V gene: TRBV7-2
CDR3 protein: ASSLYWTGGTEAF

clone size: NA
V gene: TRBV6-2/TRBV6-3
CDR3 protein: ASSQGFNEQF

clone size: NA
V gene: TRBV3-1/TRBV3-2
CDR3 protein: ASSQRVQGNYGYT

clone size: few
V gene: TRBV5-1
CDR3 protein: ASSLDPGGRSYEQY

clone size: NA
V gene: TRBV2
CDR3 protein: ASRLAGVGGELF

clone size: NA
V gene: TRBV6-1
CDR3 protein: ASSESAGSASGANVLT

clone size: NA
V gene: TRBV3-1/TRBV3-2
CDR3 protein: ASSGSGTVNEKLF

clone size: NA
V gene: TRBV5-5
CDR3 protein: ASSLFGDSVLRGSPLH

clone size: NA
V gene: TRBV15
CDR3 protein: ATSRGGRDQPQH

clone size: NA
V gene: TRBV28
CDR3 protein: ASSSDTGARANYGYT

clone size: once
V gene: TRBV7-9
CDR3 protein: ASSSNRGSQH

clone size: NA
V gene: TRBV7-3
CDR3 protein: ASSLNSWEGVNTEAF

clone size: many
V gene: TRBV15
CDR3 protein: ATSSDGIGEQF

clone size: NA
V gene: TRBV5-1
CDR3 protein: ASSLVGGFTDTQY

clone size: NA
V gene: TRBV3-1/TRBV3-2
CDR3 protein: ASSRTGFGNEQF

clone size: few
V gene: TRBV5-1
CDR3 protein: ASSLGYRGRVTNEKLF

clone size: NA
V gene: TRBV13
CDR3 protein: ASSLSPGLAGGVQETQY

clone size: NA
V gene: TRBV19
CDR3 protein: ASSILSGTQGGGYT

clone size: NA
V gene: TRBV5-8
CDR3 protein: ASSWGKGQLNTEAF

clone size: NA
V gene: TRBV19
CDR3 protein: ASRQGARSGANVLT

clone size: NA
V gene: TRBV6-1
CDR3 protein: ATTEPGLGYNEQF

clone size: NA
V gene: TRBV18
CDR3 protein: ASSPRSGFGTEQF

clone size: NA
V gene: TRBV5-6
CDR3 protein: ASSPGTEVNEQF

clone size: NA
V gene: TRBV19
CDR3 protein: ASKNRILDSPLH

clone size: NA
V gene: TRBV20-1
CDR3 protein: SARSGVGYT

clone size: NA
V gene: TRBV12-3/TRBV12-4
CDR3 protein: ASSVLKLF

clone size: NA
V gene: TRBV6-5
CDR3 protein: ASSSLDRNTEAF

clone size: NA
V gene: TRBV10-3
CDR3 protein: AISESFGGVEF

clone size: NA
V gene: TRBV9
CDR3 protein: ASSVEEGTYEQY

clone size: NA
V gene: TRBV4-3
CDR3 protein: ASSHHAGTKMLVNYGYT

clone size: few
V gene: TRBV5-4
CDR3 protein: ASSPGTSGGGEQF

clone size: NA
V gene: TRBV7-9
CDR3 protein: APGVWGANVLT

clone size: NA
V gene: TRBV18
CDR3 protein: ASSPGSLRAEAF

clone size: NA
V gene: TRBV29-1
CDR3 protein: SVRDRARSSYEQY

clone size: NA
V gene: TRBV6-5
CDR3 protein: ASRKGLADEQF

clone size: NA
V gene: TRBV19
CDR3 protein: ASSMRPSHGAKNIQY

clone size: NA
V gene: TRBV7-2
CDR3 protein: ASSTQGNQPQH